These T cell receptor beta chains were read from a single sample in a study of blood T cell repertoires in COVID-19. The protocol was immunoSEQ multiplex PCR, while the TCRdb copy is restricted to in-frame clones and leaves out a portion. Of about 88,000 clones in the sample, approximately 90% were seen once. The sequenced sample was peripheral blood. Every receptor here comes from a woman at least 80 years old with acute or convalescent COVID-19. CDR3s include the opening cysteine and the closing phenylalanine or tryptophan. Each record gives: CDR3 DNA, CDR3 protein, V gene, J gene, D gene. A D gene is named only where the DNA matches it firmly.

DNA: TGTGCCAGCAGCTTTGGGGACAGGGTCTTGGTCGGTGGCTACACCTTC
CDR3: CASSFGDRVLVGGYTF
V: TRBV7-9
J: TRBJ1-2
D: TRBD1

DNA: TGTGCCAGCAGCCGCACGACAGGGGGCCCATCACCCCTCCACTTT
CDR3: CASSRTTGGPSPLHF
V: TRBV7-9
J: TRBJ1-6
D: TRBD1

DNA: TGTGCCAGCAGTTACTCGGGACAGGGGCGGCAAGAGACCCAGTACTTC
CDR3: CASSYSGQGRQETQYF
V: TRBV6-5
J: TRBJ2-5
D: TRBD1

DNA: TGTGCCAGCTCACTACCCGGGACAGGGTCAAGTGAGCAGTTCTTC
CDR3: CASSLPGTGSSEQFF
V: TRBV18
J: TRBJ2-1
D: TRBD1

DNA: TGTGCCAGCAGCTTAGGGACAGGGAGAACTAATGAAAAACTGTTTTTT
CDR3: CASSLGTGRTNEKLFF
V: TRBV7-2
J: TRBJ1-4
D: TRBD1

DNA: TGTGCCAGCAGTTCGGACGGGGTTTACAATGAGCAGTTCTTC
CDR3: CASSSDGVYNEQFF
V: TRBV27
J: TRBJ2-1
D: .

DNA: TGTGCCAGCAGCTTAGCGATGGATCTAGACAGGGGCACTGAAGCTTTCTTT
CDR3: CASSLAMDLDRGTEAFF
V: TRBV11-1
J: TRBJ1-1
D: TRBD1

DNA: TGTGCCACCAGTGACAGCCGGGGGGTCACCGGGGAGCTGTTTTTT
CDR3: CATSDSRGVTGELFF
V: TRBV24-1
J: TRBJ2-2
D: TRBD2

DNA: TGTGCCAGCATCATGGACTGGGGGAGGGACTACAATGAGCAGTTCTTC
CDR3: CASIMDWGRDYNEQFF
V: TRBV28
J: TRBJ2-1
D: TRBD2

DNA: TGTGCCAGCAGCCATACGACAGGCTACAATGAGCAGTTCTTC
CDR3: CASSHTTGYNEQFF
V: TRBV5-8
J: TRBJ2-1
D: .

DNA: TGTGCCAGTAGTTTTCCTAGCGGGAATACAGATACGCAGTATTTT
CDR3: CASSFPSGNTDTQYF
V: TRBV19
J: TRBJ2-3
D: TRBD2

DNA: TGTGCCAGCAGTTTGTTTGGGCCCTCTAGCACAGATACGCAGTATTTT
CDR3: CASSLFGPSSTDTQYF
V: TRBV6-5
J: TRBJ2-3
D: .

DNA: TGTGCCAGCAGTTTACTGGGACAGGGCTACACCTTC
CDR3: CASSLLGQGYTF
V: TRBV12-3/TRBV12-4
J: TRBJ1-2
D: TRBD1